Listed below are T cell receptor beta chains from one sample, sequenced in a study of shared clonotypes between healthy human individuals. Profiled with immunoSEQ multiplex PCR; TCRdb holds only in-frame clones, not every one. This table holds roughly 2.1 million clones, 85% to 95% found once. Sequenced sample: naive CD8+ T cells from PBMCs. Receptor source: a man aged 18 to 29 in good health. Some clones in this sample may be carry-over from other donors' samples. Each CDR3 is given with its conserved first and last residue. Each record gives: CDR3 length, D gene, J gene, V gene, clone size, CDR3 protein, CDR3 DNA. The D gene is left open where the match is weak. Clone size is given for some rows only: seen once, a few or many times, or a class if the clone is expanded.

cdr3_length: 13
d_call: -
j_call: TRBJ2-3
v_call: TRBV9
clone_size: once
cdr3_aa: CASTAGVTDTQYF
cdr3_nt: TGTGCCAGCACCGCTGGCGTCACAGATACGCAGTATTTT

cdr3_length: 14
d_call: -
j_call: TRBJ2-7
v_call: TRBV15
clone_size: -
cdr3_aa: CATSRVEGPYEQYF
cdr3_nt: TGTGCCACCAGCAGAGTAGAGGGGCCCTACGAGCAGTACTTC

cdr3_length: 14
d_call: -
j_call: TRBJ2-3
v_call: TRBV21-1
clone_size: -
cdr3_aa: CASSIIALTDTQYF
cdr3_nt: TGTGCCAGCAGCATTATAGCGCTCACAGATACGCAGTATTTT

cdr3_length: 15
d_call: -
j_call: TRBJ2-7
v_call: TRBV10-3
clone_size: -
cdr3_aa: CAISESGTPGYEQYF
cdr3_nt: TGTGCCATCAGTGAGTCGGGAACCCCTGGTTACGAGCAGTACTTC

cdr3_length: 14
d_call: -
j_call: TRBJ1-5
v_call: TRBV18
clone_size: -
cdr3_aa: CASSEGVFNQPQHF
cdr3_nt: TGTGCCAGCTCCGAAGGGGTTTTCAATCAGCCCCAGCATTTT

cdr3_length: 15
d_call: TRBD1
j_call: TRBJ2-7
v_call: TRBV5-1
clone_size: -
cdr3_aa: CASSYRQGLTYEQYF
cdr3_nt: TGCGCCAGCAGCTACAGACAGGGGCTCACGTACGAGCAGTACTTC

cdr3_length: 15
d_call: -
j_call: TRBJ1-1
v_call: TRBV7-9
clone_size: once
cdr3_aa: CASSLGGDLNTEAFF
cdr3_nt: TGTGCCAGCAGCTTAGGGGGAGATTTGAACACTGAAGCTTTCTTT

cdr3_length: 15
d_call: TRBD1
j_call: TRBJ1-3
v_call: TRBV4-1
clone_size: -
cdr3_aa: CASSPGQDSGNTIYF
cdr3_nt: TGCGCCAGCAGCCCCGGACAGGATTCTGGAAACACCATATATTTT

cdr3_length: 13
d_call: -
j_call: TRBJ1-1
v_call: TRBV9
clone_size: -
cdr3_aa: CASSVSRNTEAFF
cdr3_nt: TGTGCCAGCAGCGTTTCAAGGAACACTGAAGCTTTCTTT

cdr3_length: 19
d_call: TRBD1
j_call: TRBJ2-2
v_call: TRBV5-1
clone_size: -
cdr3_aa: CASSTSPSTGPAITGELFF
cdr3_nt: TGCGCCAGCAGCACCTCGCCGTCGACAGGGCCTGCCATCACCGGGGAGCTGTTTTTT

cdr3_length: 14
d_call: TRBD2
j_call: TRBJ2-7
v_call: TRBV6-5
clone_size: once
cdr3_aa: CASSLMRTSYEQYF
cdr3_nt: TGTGCCAGCAGTTTGATGCGGACTAGCTACGAGCAGTACTTC

cdr3_length: 15
d_call: -
j_call: TRBJ2-1
v_call: TRBV6-1
clone_size: -
cdr3_aa: CATHRLAVSYNEQFF
cdr3_nt: TGTGCCACTCACAGGTTGGCGGTCTCCTACAATGAGCAGTTCTTC

cdr3_length: 13
d_call: -
j_call: TRBJ2-2
v_call: TRBV27
clone_size: -
cdr3_aa: CASSFWTHGELFF
cdr3_nt: TGTGCCAGCAGTTTTTGGACGCACGGGGAGCTGTTTTTT

cdr3_length: 13
d_call: TRBD1
j_call: TRBJ2-7
v_call: TRBV4-3
clone_size: -
cdr3_aa: CASSQGTGYEQYF
cdr3_nt: TGCGCCAGCAGCCAAGGGACAGGGTACGAGCAGTACTTC

cdr3_length: 16
d_call: -
j_call: TRBJ1-2
v_call: TRBV7-9
clone_size: -
cdr3_aa: CASSSTRSRNNYGYTF
cdr3_nt: TGTGCCAGCAGCTCAACAAGGAGCAGAAATAACTATGGCTACACCTTC

cdr3_length: 14
d_call: -
j_call: TRBJ1-1
v_call: TRBV28
clone_size: -
cdr3_aa: CASSLSRVGTEAFF
cdr3_nt: TGTGCCAGCAGTTTAAGTCGAGTGGGTACTGAAGCTTTCTTT

cdr3_length: 14
d_call: -
j_call: TRBJ1-1
v_call: TRBV5-1
clone_size: -
cdr3_aa: CASRQDPMNTEAFF
cdr3_nt: TGCGCCAGCCGGCAGGACCCCATGAACACTGAAGCTTTCTTT

cdr3_length: 18
d_call: -
j_call: TRBJ1-4
v_call: TRBV11-2
clone_size: -
cdr3_aa: CASSFGDSYLATNEKLFF
cdr3_nt: TGTGCCAGCAGCTTTGGAGACAGCTACCTTGCAACTAATGAAAAACTGTTTTTT

cdr3_length: 13
d_call: -
j_call: TRBJ2-7
v_call: TRBV2
clone_size: -
cdr3_aa: CASLSGIIYEQYF
cdr3_nt: TGTGCCAGCCTCAGCGGTATCATCTACGAGCAGTACTTC

cdr3_length: 14
d_call: -
j_call: TRBJ2-1
v_call: TRBV7-9
clone_size: -
cdr3_aa: CASSSGASLNEQFF
cdr3_nt: TGTGCCAGCAGCTCGGGGGCTAGCCTCAATGAGCAGTTCTTC